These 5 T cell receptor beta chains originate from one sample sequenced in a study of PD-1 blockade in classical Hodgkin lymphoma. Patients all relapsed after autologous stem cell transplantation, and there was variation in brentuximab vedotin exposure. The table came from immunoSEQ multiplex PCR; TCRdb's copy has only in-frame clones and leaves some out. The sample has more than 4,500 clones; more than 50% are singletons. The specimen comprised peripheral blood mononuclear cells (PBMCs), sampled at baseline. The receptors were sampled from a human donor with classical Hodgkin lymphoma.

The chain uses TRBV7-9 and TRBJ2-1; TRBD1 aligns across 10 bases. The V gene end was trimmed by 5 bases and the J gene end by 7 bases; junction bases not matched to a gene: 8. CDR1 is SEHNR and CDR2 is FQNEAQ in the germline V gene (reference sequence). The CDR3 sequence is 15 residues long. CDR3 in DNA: TGTGCCAGCAGCCCCGGGACAGGGGTGTCAAATGAGCAGTTCTTC. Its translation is CASSPGTGVSNEQFF.

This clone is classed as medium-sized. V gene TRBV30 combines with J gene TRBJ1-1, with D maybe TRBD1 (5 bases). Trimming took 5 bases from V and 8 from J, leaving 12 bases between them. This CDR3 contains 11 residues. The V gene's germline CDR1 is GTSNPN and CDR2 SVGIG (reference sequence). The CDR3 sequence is CAWVVRQEAFF. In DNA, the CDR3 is TGTGCCTGGGTGGTAAGACAGGAAGCTTTCTTT.

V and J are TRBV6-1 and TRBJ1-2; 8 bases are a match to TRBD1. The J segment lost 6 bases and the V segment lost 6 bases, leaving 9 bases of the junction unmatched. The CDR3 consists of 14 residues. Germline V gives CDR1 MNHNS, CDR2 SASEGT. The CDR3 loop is CASSATGAGDGYTF. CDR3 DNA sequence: TGTGCCAGCAGCGCGACAGGGGCGGGGGATGGCTACACCTTC.

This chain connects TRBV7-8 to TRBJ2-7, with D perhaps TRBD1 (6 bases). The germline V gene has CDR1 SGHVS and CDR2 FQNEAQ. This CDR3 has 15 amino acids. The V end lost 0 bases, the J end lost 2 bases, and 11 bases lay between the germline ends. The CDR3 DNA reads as TGTGCCAGCAGCTTAGCGACAGGCCAAGCCTACGAGCAGTACTTC. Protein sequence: CASSLATGQAYEQYF.

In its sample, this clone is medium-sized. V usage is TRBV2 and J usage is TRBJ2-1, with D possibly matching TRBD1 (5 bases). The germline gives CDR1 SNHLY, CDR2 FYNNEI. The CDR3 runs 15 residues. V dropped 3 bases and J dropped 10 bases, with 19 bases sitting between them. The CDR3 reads CASSDGRVAPGEQFF. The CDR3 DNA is TGTGCCAGCAGTGATGGCAGGGTTGCTCCCGGCGAGCAGTTCTTC. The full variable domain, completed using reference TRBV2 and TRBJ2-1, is EPEVTQTPSHQVTQMGQEVILRCVPISNHLYFYWYRQILGQKVEFLVSFYNNEISEKSEIFDDQFSVERPDGSNFTLKIRSTKLEDSAMYFCASSDGRVAPGEQFFGPGTRLTVL.